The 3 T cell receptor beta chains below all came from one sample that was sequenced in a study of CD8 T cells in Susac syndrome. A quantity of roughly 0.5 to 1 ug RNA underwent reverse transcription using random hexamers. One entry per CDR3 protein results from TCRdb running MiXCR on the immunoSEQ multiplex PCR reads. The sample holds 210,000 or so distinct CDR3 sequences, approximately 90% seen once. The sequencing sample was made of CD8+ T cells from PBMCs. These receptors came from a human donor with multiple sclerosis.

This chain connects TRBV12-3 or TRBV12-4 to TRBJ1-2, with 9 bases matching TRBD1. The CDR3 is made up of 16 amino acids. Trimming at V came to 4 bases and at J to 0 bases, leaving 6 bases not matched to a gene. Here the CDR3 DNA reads TGTGCCAGCAGTTCGATAGGGACAGGGCCTAACTATGGCTACACCTTC. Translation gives CASSSIGTGPNYGYTF.

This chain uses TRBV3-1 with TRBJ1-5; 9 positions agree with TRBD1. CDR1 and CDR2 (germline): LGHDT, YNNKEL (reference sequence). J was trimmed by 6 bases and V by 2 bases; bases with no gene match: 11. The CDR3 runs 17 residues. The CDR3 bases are TGTGCCAGCAGCCAAAGGTCCGGGACAGGGTGGAGTCAGCCCCAGCATTTT. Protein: CASSQRSGTGWSQPQHF.

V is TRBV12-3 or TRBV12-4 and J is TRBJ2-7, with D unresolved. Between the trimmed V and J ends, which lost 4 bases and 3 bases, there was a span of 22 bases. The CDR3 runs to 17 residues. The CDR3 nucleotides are TGTGCCAGCAGTTGCCCTGTTGCAGCCACCCCCAACTACGAGCAGTACTTC. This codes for CASSCPVAATPNYEQYF.